This entry describes one T cell receptor (beta chain). TCRdb reprocessed the 5' RACE reads and reports one entry per CDR3 protein, with no DNA. The sample holds some 600,000 distinct CDR3 sequences. This specimen comes from a study of T cells expressing NK-cell markers. This CDR3 contains 15 residues. Germline V gene lookup returns CDR1 LGHDT and CDR2 YNNKEL (reference sequence). The sample consisted of blood T cells: a sorted CD56 or NKG2C T cell subset, CD4+ or CD8+ T cells, or bulk PBMC T cells (not recorded which). V is TRBV3-1 and J is TRBJ2-1; TCRdb proposes TRBD2, but this gene call is untestable without DNA. This TCR was sampled from a young man in good health. The CDR3 here is CASSQGLAARNEQFF.